The next 4 T cell receptor beta chains were all read from a single sample in a study of regulatory T cells in long-lasting Graves disease. Time point given: persistent/refractory GD, antithyroid drugs over 5 years with positive TRAb. Preparation of the TCR library used RNA extracted from PBMCs. TCR beta libraries were built with iRepertoire HTBI primers and Arm-PCR of CDR3 regions. TCRdb independently ran MiXCR on the multiplex PCR reads; one entry per CDR3 protein. The data show roughly 500,000 distinct CDR3 sequences, roughly 22% seen once. The input for sequencing was peripheral blood mononuclear cells (PBMCs), taken when the disease was refractory, from a patient treated with antithyroid drugs. Source of these receptors: a female donor with Graves disease.

This clonotype was seen ten or more times. The V gene is TRBV29-1, the J gene TRBJ1-2, with a tentative D call TRBD1 (5 bases). V was shortened by 1 base and J by 10 bases, with 19 bases between the two germline ends. The CDR3 has 14 amino acids. The germline gives CDR1 SQVTM, CDR2 ANQGSEA. This CDR3 is CSVEGGGRASDYTF. The CDR3 region has the DNA TGCAGCGTTGAAGGGGGAGGCAGGGCGTCGGACTACACCTTC.

The rearrangement links TRBV5-5 to TRBJ1-6; D gene uncertain. Germline assignment: CDR1 SGHKS and CDR2 YYEKEE (reference sequence). V lost 0 bases and J lost 2, with 9 bases in between. The CDR3 spans 16 residues. The CDR3 reads CASSLVGIPYNSPLHF. The CDR3 DNA is TGTGCCAGCAGCTTGGTCGGAATTCCCTATAATTCACCCCTCCACTTT.

V gene TRBV6-2 or TRBV6-3 combines with J gene TRBJ2-5; D is perhaps TRBD1 or TRBD2 (5 bases each). Trimming took 6 bases from V and 7 from J, leaving 15 bases between them. The germline V gene has CDR1 MNHEY and CDR2 SVGEGT. CDR3 length: 13 residues. CDR3 bases: TGTGCCAGCAGAGAGGGACCGCTCGGGACCCAGTACTTC. Translated, it gives CASREGPLGTQYF.

This clonotype was seen at least ten times. The chain uses TRBV24-1 and TRBJ2-7; TRBD1 agrees at 9 bases. In germline, CDR1 is KGHDR, CDR2 SFDVKD. This CDR3 comprises 16 residues. J was trimmed by 2 bases and V by 4 bases; bases with no gene match: 8. The DNA of the CDR3 is TGTGCCACCAGTGAACCAGGACAGGGGCGAACCTACGAGCAGTACTTC. The encoded protein is CATSEPGQGRTYEQYF.